These 28 T cell receptor beta chains were all obtained from the same sample, sequenced in a study of identifying expanded T cells in peripheral blood. Repertoires were generated with immunoSEQ multiplex PCR, while TCRdb's copy carries only in-frame clones and drops some. The sample consists of 100,000 or so clones, around 88% of them appearing once. The source material was blood. Source of these receptors: a person aged 18-70 years in good health.

This chain joins TRBV19 and TRBJ2-2, with D tentatively TRBD2 (6 bases). The CDR3 sequence is 13 residues long. The germline V gene encodes CDR1 LNHDA and CDR2 SQIVND (reference sequence). V lost 1 base, J lost 6 bases, and 6 bases lay in between. CDR3 sequence: CASSIGEAGELFF. CDR3 DNA: TGTGCCAGTAGTATAGGGGAGGCCGGGGAGCTGTTTTTT.

V is TRBV7-8 and J is TRBJ2-7; 9 nucleotides align to TRBD1. Germline CDR1 and CDR2: SGHVS and FQNEAQ. The CDR3 sequence is 16 residues long. Trimming removed 3 bases from V and 5 bases from J; junction bases left unmatched: 11. The CDR3 nucleotides read TGTGCCAGCAGCTTGTATTCCGGGACAGGGAATCACGAGCAGTACTTC. Translation gives CASSLYSGTGNHEQYF.

The genes are TRBV12-5 and TRBJ2-2; no firm D call. In germline, CDR1 is LGHNT, CDR2 FRNRAP. Trimming pared 2 bases from V and 0 bases from J, leaving 4 bases between. This CDR3 spans 14 amino acids. Here the CDR3 reads CASGLSPNTGELFF. For the CDR3, the DNA is TGTGCTAGTGGTTTGTCGCCGAACACCGGGGAGCTGTTTTTT. Drawing the rest from reference TRBV12-5 and TRBJ2-2, the complete variable domain is DARVTQTPRHKVTEMGQEVTMRCQPILGHNTVFWYRQTMMQGLELLAYFRNRAPLDDSGMPKDRFSAEMPDATLATLKIQPSEPRDSAVYFCASGLSPNTGELFFGEGSRLTVL.

A few counts support this clone. The rearrangement uses TRBV11-2 and TRBJ1-4; TRBD1 agrees at 8 bases. The germline V gene encodes CDR1 SGHAT and CDR2 FQNNGV. Trimming removed 5 bases from V and 6 bases from J; junction bases left unmatched: 11. This CDR3 spans 16 amino acids. CDR3 sequence: CASSHGRGRRDEKLFF. CDR3 DNA: TGTGCCAGCAGCCACGGCAGGGGGCGGCGGGATGAAAAACTGTTTTTT.

This clone was counted a single time. The chain has TRBV4-3 and TRBJ2-5; tentatively, D is TRBD2 (5 bases). The CDR3 is 15 residues long. In germline, CDR1 is LGHNA, CDR2 YSLEER. The V end was cut by 1 base, the J end by 5 bases, with 14 bases between. The CDR3 bases are TGCGCCAGCAGCCAAGTACCTGCCGGCGGGGAGACCCAGTACTTC. This translates into CASSQVPAGGETQYF.

The chain is built from TRBV29-1 and TRBJ2-7, with D perhaps TRBD1 (5 bases). Germline CDR1 SQVTM, CDR2 ANQGSEA. The V end was cut by 7 bases, the J end by 1 base, with 17 bases between. The CDR3 extends over 14 amino acids. CDR3 in DNA: TGCAGCGGGGGCGGCGCAGGGAATTCCTACGAGCAGTACTTC. This encodes CSGGGAGNSYEQYF.

The J gene is TRBJ1-3, the V gene TRBV5-1; TRBD1 is a possible D gene (6 bases). V gave up 4 bases and J gave up 9 bases, with 17 bases separating them. CDR1 is SGHRS and CDR2 is YFSETQ in the germline V gene. The CDR3 extends over 14 amino acids. The CDR3 coding sequence is TGCGCCAGCAGCCCTCGGGACACGGCCGGCACCATATATTTT. This gives the protein CASSPRDTAGTIYF.

The rearrangement links TRBV5-6 to TRBJ1-5, with TRBD1 identical over 8 bases. Trimming took 2 bases from V and 6 from J; bases not matched to a gene: 10. The CDR3 is made up of 16 amino acids. CDR1 SGHDT and CDR2 YYEEEE come from the germline V gene. The CDR3 sequence: CASSFGITGTGQPQHF. The CDR3 DNA reads as TGTGCCAGCAGCTTCGGGATCACAGGGACAGGTCAGCCCCAGCATTTT.

In this sample, this clone turned up a few times. V is TRBV5-1 and J is TRBJ1-5, with D hard to call. The CDR3 loop spans 15 amino acids. Deletions cut 0 bases from V and 0 bases from J, with 7 bases between. The germline CDR1 and CDR2 sequences are SGHRS and YFSETQ. The CDR3 sequence is CASSLAGSSNQPQHF. In DNA, the CDR3 is TGCGCCAGCAGCTTGGCCGGCAGTAGCAATCAGCCCCAGCATTTT.

This CDR3 reads CASSEGTGGMYEQYF. The CDR3 DNA sequence: TGTGCCAGCAGTGAAGGGACAGGGGGCATGTACGAGCAGTACTTC. The J gene is TRBJ2-7, the V gene TRBV6-1; 11 bases fit TRBD1. Looked up from germline, CDR1 is MNHNS and CDR2 is SASEGT. V was pared by 1 base and J by 4 bases, with 3 bases of the junction left unmatched. This CDR3 has 15 amino acids.

V is TRBV19 and J is TRBJ1-1, with D possibly matching TRBD1 (5 bases). Trimming removed 6 bases at V and 7 bases at J, with 15 bases between. The length of the CDR3 is 13 residues. The germline V gene encodes CDR1 LNHDA and CDR2 SQIVND (reference sequence). CDR3: CASRTPGRSEAFF. CDR3 in DNA: TGTGCCAGTAGGACTCCGGGACGTAGTGAAGCTTTCTTT.

V and J are TRBV7-2 and TRBJ2-3, with 7 positions matching TRBD2. Germline V gene sequence: CDR1 SGHTA, CDR2 FQGNSA. J gave up 5 bases and V 6 bases, and 11 bases lay outside the gene matches. The CDR3 runs 15 residues. In DNA, the CDR3 is TGTGCCAGCAGAGGGTCGGGACTAAGTTTAGATACGCAGTATTTT. Translated: CASRGSGLSLDTQYF.

V and J are TRBV7-9 and TRBJ2-1; 8 bases fit TRBD1. The CDR3 length is 16 residues. Germline V lookup: CDR1 SEHNR, CDR2 FQNEAQ (reference sequence). Trimming removed 0 bases from V and 8 bases from J; junction bases left unmatched: 9. The CDR3 region is CASSLAIARGRDEQFF. In DNA form, the CDR3 reads TGTGCCAGCAGCTTAGCGATAGCCAGGGGGCGGGATGAGCAGTTCTTC.

The J gene is TRBJ2-5, the V gene TRBV5-6, with TRBD2 as a possible D gene (6 bases). The J call may be wrong; the DNA end is better matched by TRBJ2-7. Germline CDR1 and CDR2: SGHDT and YYEEEE. CDR3 size: 14 residues. The CDR3 DNA is TGTGCCAGCTATGGCGGGACGGAATCCTACGAGCAGTACTTC. Translating it yields CASYGGTESYEQYF.

The chain employs TRBV19 and TRBJ2-1; TRBD2 matches at 12 bases. V gave up 5 bases and J gave up 8 bases; unmatched junction bases: 7. Germline loops: CDR1 LNHDA, CDR2 SQIVND (reference sequence). CDR3 length: 15 residues. CDR3 in DNA: TGTGCCAGTAGTGTCCTAGCGGGGGGGATCGATGAGCAGTTCTTC. It codes for CASSVLAGGIDEQFF.

This rearrangement joins TRBV5-1 to TRBJ2-7; TRBD1 aligns across 7 bases. Unmatched junction bases numbered 6, after V lost 1 base and J lost 2 bases. Germline CDR1 reads SGHRS; CDR2 reads YFSETQ. The CDR3 length is 15 residues. CDR3 nucleotides: TGCGCCAGCAGCTTGAGCGAGGGGGCGGCCTACGAGCAGTACTTC. Its protein is CASSLSEGAAYEQYF. The full variable domain, with the rest looked up from reference TRBV5-1 and TRBJ2-7, is KAGVTQTPRYLIKTRGQQVTLSCSPISGHRSVSWYQQTPGQGLQFLFEYFSETQRNKGNFPGRFSGRQFSNSRSEMNVSTLELGDSALYLCASSLSEGAAYEQYFGPGTRLTVT.

The chain recombines TRBV18 with TRBJ1-1, with D hard to call. This CDR3 region has 16 residues. Germline V lookup: CDR1 KGHSH, CDR2 LQKENI. The V end lost 6 bases, the J end lost 0 bases, and 17 bases lay between the germline ends. The CDR3 sequence: CASSRTRQGLNTEAFF. In DNA form, the CDR3 reads TGTGCCAGCTCCCGGACCCGACAAGGATTGAACACTGAAGCTTTCTTT. Complete variable domain (other parts from reference TRBV18 and TRBJ1-1): NAGVMQNPRHLVRRRGQEARLRCSPMKGHSHVYWYRQLPEEGLKFMVYLQKENIIDESGMPKERFSAEFPKEGPSILRIQQVVRGDSAAYFCASSRTRQGLNTEAFFGQGTRLTVV.

The chain couples TRBV27 to TRBJ1-6, with D possibly TRBD1 on 5 matching bases. The CDR3 length is 15 residues. Deletions cut 0 bases from V and 8 bases from J, with 11 bases between. Germline assignment: CDR1 MNHEY and CDR2 SMNVEV (reference sequence). The CDR3 DNA reads TGTGCCAGCAGTTTATCTCGGGGGGGGGATTCACCCCTCCACTTT. Translated, it gives CASSLSRGGDSPLHF.

The chain carries TRBV6-4 and TRBJ2-7; 11 bases align to TRBD1. The CDR3 spans 13 residues. With V trimmed by 6 bases and J by 7 bases, 5 bases remained unmatched. Germline V gives CDR1 MRHNA, CDR2 SNTAGT. CDR3 sequence: CASSGQGAWEQYF. The CDR3 bases are TGTGCCAGCAGCGGACAGGGGGCATGGGAGCAGTACTTC.

A few counts support this clone. V gene TRBV27 combines with J gene TRBJ1-2; tentative D call: TRBD1 (6 bases). Trimming shortened V by 5 bases and J by 9 bases, and 16 bases separated the two germline ends. This CDR3 comprises 13 residues. Germline CDR1 reads MNHEY; CDR2 reads SMNVEV (reference sequence). The CDR3 reads CASSHQQGFSYTF. CDR3 coding DNA: TGTGCCAGCAGTCACCAACAGGGATTCAGCTACACCTTC.

The chain links TRBV9 to TRBJ1-3; D remains unclear. V lost 0 bases to trimming and J lost 0 bases, with 10 bases between them. Looked up from germline, CDR1 is SGDLS and CDR2 is YYNGEE. The CDR3 contains 16 residues. Written as DNA, the CDR3 is TGTGCCAGCAGCGTAGACGCGTCACGCTCTGGAAACACCATATATTTT. Protein sequence: CASSVDASRSGNTIYF.

V is TRBV15 and J is TRBJ1-4; no clear D gene. Trimming took off 8 bases at V and 1 base at J, with 8 bases between the two ends. This CDR3 is built from 13 residues. Germline V gene lookup returns CDR1 LNHNV and CDR2 YYDKDF (reference sequence). The CDR3 bases are TGTGCCACCGGGTACAGAACTAATGAAAAACTGTTTTTT. This sequence encodes CATGYRTNEKLFF.

The chain employs TRBV4-3 and TRBJ1-5; no clear D gene. This CDR3 contains 14 residues. CDR1 and CDR2 (germline): LGHNA, YSLEER. V dropped 0 bases and J dropped 0 bases, with 3 bases sitting between them. The CDR3 region is CASSQDYSNQPQHF. As DNA, the CDR3 is TGCGCCAGCAGCCAAGATTATAGCAATCAGCCCCAGCATTTT.

In nucleotides, the CDR3 is TGTGCCAGCAGTACCCAGGGGAACACTGAAGCTTTCTTT. Amino acid sequence: CASSTQGNTEAFF. This chain links TRBV6-5 with TRBJ1-1; D may be TRBD1 (5 bases). The CDR3 spans 13 residues. Germline CDR1 MNHEY, CDR2 SVGAGI. V shed 5 bases and J shed 1 base, with 8 bases lying between them.

J is TRBJ1-1 and V is TRBV27, with TRBD1 as a possible D gene (5 bases). The germline V gene encodes CDR1 MNHEY and CDR2 SMNVEV (reference sequence). The CDR3 consists of 14 residues. The V end was cut by 7 bases, the J end by 6 bases, with 18 bases between. CDR3 sequence reads: CASTPLGRGAEAFF. CDR3 bases: TGTGCCAGCACCCCTCTCGGGCGAGGGGCTGAAGCTTTCTTT.

The genes are TRBV11-2 and TRBJ2-1; weak D call: TRBD1 (6 bases). Germline CDR1 is SGHAT and CDR2 is FQNNGV. V lost 1 base, J lost 5 bases, and 18 bases lay in between. The CDR3 runs 17 residues. Here the CDR3 reads CASSLVSGGPHHNEQFF. The CDR3 nucleotides read TGTGCCAGCAGCTTAGTGAGTGGGGGCCCCCACCACAATGAGCAGTTCTTC.

This clone was recorded once. V is TRBV7-8 and J is TRBJ2-5; D is ambiguous. Germline values: CDR1 SGHVS, CDR2 FQNEAQ. Trimming took off 1 base at V and 9 bases at J, with 15 bases between the two ends. The CDR3 loop spans 14 amino acids. CDR3 sequence (DNA): TGTGCCAGCAGCTTAGAGGGCCTTAGGTGGGCCCAGTACTTC. Encoded protein: CASSLEGLRWAQYF.

This chain connects TRBV7-6 to TRBJ2-7; 11 bases match TRBD1. The J segment lost 3 bases and the V segment lost 5 bases, leaving 6 bases of the junction unmatched. This CDR3 is 15 amino acids long. The V gene's germline CDR1 is SGHVS and CDR2 FNYEAQ. For the CDR3, the DNA is TGTGCCAGCAGCCCCCTCGGGACAGGGGGCTACGAGCAGTACTTC. Residues: CASSPLGTGGYEQYF.